This record looks at one TCR beta chain sequence and its context. Its antigen target is currently unknown. No clone much larger than this one lies a single base away; base qualities are absent. These data are taken from a study of post-analysis software for immune sequencing data (dated by TCRdb to about 2015). In the study overall: Disease courses on record covered relapsing-remitting, secondary progressive and progressive-relapsing multiple sclerosis, though some patients had no subtype annotation. A subset of samples was prepared in parallel using single-end sample barcoding, then pooled and co-amplified after Illumina adapter ligation. Patient repertoires were compared against 11 to 12 previously published healthy control repertoires from donors aged roughly 6 to 27 years.

Study-wide conclusions, independent of this receptor: Roughly 5 TRBV segments, including TRBV5-6, TRBV5-1 and TRBV20-1, were significantly more frequent in patients than controls. Strong co-clustering of samples prepared in the same batch was shown by direct clustering with F measure, prompting a batch-effect correction. Significantly lower normalized Chao1 diversity was found in multiple sclerosis patients than in controls, suggesting substantial peripheral T-cell clonal expansion. The control group was slightly older than the multiple sclerosis patient group.

V is cut by 4 bases and J by 0 bases, and the space between the germline ends is 6 bases. The CDR3 has 13 amino acids, counting the end cysteine and phenylalanine. Only the CDR3 part of the read is kept: 39 bases, read in frame from the first base. CDR1 ENHRY and CDR2 SYGVKD were looked up in the germline V gene. To demonstrate the VDJtools post-analysis software, TCR beta repertoires were profiled from the peripheral blood of 10 to 15 young patients with multiple sclerosis. The multiple sclerosis patients were children and adolescents between about 6 and 16 years of age. The library was built by means of PCR. Instrument on record: Illumina HiSeq 2500. Unique molecular identifiers were incorporated into TCR beta cDNA libraries to reduce PCR and sequencing biases. About 0.5 million cDNA molecules were obtained for every 1 to 10 million input T cells, so each molecule roughly corresponded to one T cell. Patient libraries were prepared and sequenced with the same protocol used for the earlier healthy control dataset. Samples belonging to the same batch were prepared together, multiplexed and sequenced on a shared HiSeq lane. As for how the authors treated the data: MIGEC was used to process the raw barcoded reads, and molecular identifier groups with only a single read were discarded before consensus assembly and CDR3 extraction. Clonotype tables were post-analysed with VDJtools, normalizing diversity by down-sampling all datasets to the smallest sample size. In repertoire overlap clustering, CDR3 amino acid sequences, but not nucleotide sequences, were matched to correct batch-related cross-sample contamination. The raw public data were reprocessed by TCRdb itself: fastp quality trimming at Q25, MiXCR clonotype calling, in-frame beta chains only. Rows are unified per CDR3 protein, each entry keeping the most common DNA and genes. TCRdb, rather than the study authors, made the V and J calls. Within this sample are hundreds of thousands of distinct CDR3 sequences, with around 47% of them counted one time only. Approximately 1.7% of the sample lies in the top ten.

The source is a girl aged 10 to 17 with multiple sclerosis. Recombination joined TRBV10-3 with TRBJ2-5; the D gene is unclear. Sequencing used blood. The CDR3 reads CAISGLDQETQYF. The DNA reads as follows: TGTGCCATCAGTGGCCTAGACCAAGAGACCCAGTACTTC.